A single sample is the source of the 31 T cell receptor beta chains below, sequenced in a study of cytomegalovirus exposure and HLA in healthy donors. The PCR made use of 60 Vbeta and 13 Jbeta primers. TCRdb's table, derived via immunoSEQ multiplex PCR, lists solely in-frame clones and lacks some. The sample lists 95,000 to 150,000 clones; roughly a tenth were seen once. Sequences were obtained from PBMCs. Every receptor here comes from a young woman in good health and CMV-seropositive.

The V call is TRBV14, the J call TRBJ2-3; tentative D call: TRBD2 (6 bases). The CDR3 covers 16 residues. The ends were cut back, 5 bases at V and 5 bases at J, with 20 bases in the middle. Germline loops: CDR1 SGHDN, CDR2 FVKESK. CDR3 bases: TGTGCCAGCAGCAGACCCCGGGACTTGCGCCGAGATACGCAGTATTTT. Amino acids: CASSRPRDLRRDTQYF.

CDR3 amino acids: CASSLSYRPGETQYF. The CDR3 DNA follows: TGTGCCAGCAGTTTATCGTACAGGCCGGGAGAGACCCAGTACTTC. The rearrangement links TRBV27 to TRBJ2-5; a possible D gene is TRBD1 (5 bases). This CDR3 is 15 amino acids long. Germline assignment: CDR1 MNHEY and CDR2 SMNVEV (reference sequence). V lost 0 bases to trimming and J lost 4 bases, with 12 bases between them.

The chain employs TRBV9 and TRBJ1-1, with D possibly being TRBD1 (5 bases). Looked up from germline, CDR1 is SGDLS and CDR2 is YYNGEE. The ends were cut back, 4 bases at V and 0 bases at J, with 10 bases in the middle. The CDR3 is 14 amino acids. The CDR3 DNA is TGTGCCAGCAGCCGGGGGGGGATGAACACTGAAGCTTTCTTT. Translating gives CASSRGGMNTEAFF.

J is TRBJ1-2 and V is TRBV5-4; D is perhaps TRBD1 (5 bases). This CDR3 is 15 amino acids long. Trimming left V 0 bases short and J 4 bases short, with 13 bases between. Germline assignment: CDR1 SGHNT and CDR2 YYREEE (reference sequence). Here the CDR3 reads CASSLGQGSLYGYTF. The CDR3 DNA is TGTGCCAGCAGCTTGGGTCAGGGCTCACTCTATGGCTACACCTTC. The complete variable domain, with remaining parts taken from reference TRBV5-4 and TRBJ1-2, reads ETGVTQSPTHLIKTRGQQVTLRCSSQSGHNTVSWYQQALGQGPQFIFQYYREEENGRGNFPPRFSGLQFPNYSSELNVNALELDDSALYLCASSLGQGSLYGYTFGSGTRLTVV.

The rearrangement joins TRBV28 to TRBJ1-2, with D hard to call. Per germline, CDR1 MDHEN and CDR2 SYDVKM. V shed 6 bases and J shed 8 bases, with 28 bases lying between them. The CDR3 is 17 residues long. The CDR3 nucleotides read TGTGCCAGCAGGAGCCCTTCTAGTAGTGGCACGGCCGGCGGCTACACCTTC. The encoded protein is CASRSPSSSGTAGGYTF.

This sequence joins TRBV4-1 and TRBJ2-7, with D maybe TRBD2 (6 bases). The CDR3 spans 15 residues. V lost 1 base, J lost 1 base, and 11 bases lay in between. Looked up from germline, CDR1 is MGHRA and CDR2 is YSYEKL. The CDR3 DNA sequence: TGCGCCAGCAGCCAAGGTGCTAGCGAGTCCTACGAGCAGTACTTC. It yields the protein CASSQGASESYEQYF.

Only a few counts were recorded for this clone. Mismatch with germline at one junction end may stem from a read error. The chain is built from TRBV5-5 and TRBJ1-2, with 8 bases fitting TRBD1. The germline CDR1 and CDR2 sequences are SGHKS and YYEKEE (reference sequence). The CDR3 is 13 residues long. The CDR3 spells CASSLLSGQGKDF. The DNA of the CDR3 is TGTGCCAGCAGCTTATTATCCGGACAGGGCAAGGATTTC.

The rearrangement uses TRBV5-4 and TRBJ2-3; tentatively, D is TRBD2 (5 bases). Trimming took 5 bases from V and 4 from J, leaving 11 bases between them. The CDR3 runs to 13 residues. CDR1 is SGHNT and CDR2 is YYREEE in the germline V gene (reference sequence). CDR3 residues: CASSQSGADTQYF. For the CDR3, the DNA is TGTGCCAGCAGTCAGAGCGGCGCAGATACGCAGTATTTT. The full variable domain, with the rest looked up from reference TRBV5-4 and TRBJ2-3, is ETGVTQSPTHLIKTRGQQVTLRCSSQSGHNTVSWYQQALGQGPQFIFQYYREEENGRGNFPPRFSGLQFPNYSSELNVNALELDDSALYLCASSQSGADTQYFGPGTRLTVL.

A note on this clone: The junction and the germline gene differ at one end; a read error may be behind it. This chain's CDR3 is CASSEASRDRARF. The CDR3 region has the DNA TGTGCCAGCAGTGAAGCTTCGAGGGACAGGGCACGCTTT. The V and J genes are TRBV6-1 and TRBJ1-3; 9 bases agree with TRBD1. Germline V gene lookup returns CDR1 MNHNS and CDR2 SASEGT. The CDR3 has 13 residues.

The sample holds a few counts of this clone. The CDR3 DNA reads TGTGCCAGCCTCGGGATGAACACTGAAGCTTTCTTT. It yields the protein CASLGMNTEAFF. The chain uses TRBV28 and TRBJ1-1; D gene unclear. There are 12 residues in the CDR3. The ends were cut back, 8 bases at V and 0 bases at J, with 7 bases in the middle. Germline V gene sequence: CDR1 MDHEN, CDR2 SYDVKM.

The chain uses TRBV6-4 and TRBJ1-2; no clear D gene. Trimming cost V 6 bases and J 3 bases, with 14 bases left between them. The CDR3 contains 14 residues. Germline CDR1 reads MRHNA; CDR2 reads SNTAGT. CDR3 nucleotides: TGTGCCAGCAGGTACTCAAGATATTACTATGGCTACACCTTC. Amino acids: CASRYSRYYYGYTF.

This clone was seen a handful of times. Other nucleotide sequences from this sample produce the same CDR3. The gene calls are TRBV7-9 and TRBJ2-3, with D perhaps TRBD1 (6 bases). Per the germline V gene, CDR1 is SEHNR and CDR2 is FQNEAQ (reference sequence). This CDR3 spans 14 amino acids. Trimming left V 11 bases short and J 6 bases short, with 21 bases between. CDR3 DNA: TGTGCCGGCACCTCAGACAGGAACGCGGATACGCAGTATTTT. This codes for CAGTSDRNADTQYF.

The CDR3 DNA is TGTGCCAGCAGCCCACACCGGGACAGGGAGTTTGGTGAGCAGTTCTTC. Its translation is CASSPHRDREFGEQFF. This sequence joins TRBV7-9 and TRBJ2-1, with 9 bases fitting TRBD1. V lost 5 bases and J lost 9; bases outside the gene matches: 14. CDR3 length: 16 amino acids. Germline CDR1 and CDR2: SEHNR and FQNEAQ (reference sequence).

The chain carries TRBV27 and TRBJ1-2; D unresolved. Trimming removed 5 bases from V and 5 bases from J, with 18 bases in between. Germline V gives CDR1 MNHEY, CDR2 SMNVEV (reference sequence). The CDR3 is 15 residues long. CDR3 sequence (DNA): TGTGCCAGCAGTGAATCCAGCGGCGCCATGTATGGCTACACCTTC. It is translated as CASSESSGAMYGYTF.

A few counts support this clone. The genes are TRBV6-5 and TRBJ1-1; maybe TRBD1 (5 bases). This CDR3 region has 13 residues. Germline V CDR1 and CDR2: MNHEY, SVGAGI. V shed 7 bases and J shed 7 bases, with 16 bases lying between them. CDR3: CASIRQGTGEAFF. The CDR3 DNA reads as TGTGCCAGCATTCGTCAGGGAACAGGTGAAGCTTTCTTT.

This chain uses TRBV27 with TRBJ2-5; TRBD1 matches at 9 bases. CDR3 length: 15 amino acids. The V gene's germline CDR1 is MNHEY and CDR2 SMNVEV (reference sequence). With V trimmed by 7 bases and J by 4 bases, 10 bases remained unmatched. The CDR3 nucleotides read TGTGCCAGCACCTCCCTCCTGACAGGGGGAGAGACCCAGTACTTC. Protein sequence: CASTSLLTGGETQYF.

The chain uses TRBV5-1 and TRBJ1-1, with D maybe TRBD1 (5 bases). The CDR3 has 13 amino acids. CDR1 and CDR2 from the germline V gene are SGHRS and YFSETQ. V was cut by 10 bases and J by 1 base, with 14 bases left in between. CDR3 sequence: CAGRQDTNTEAFF. The CDR3 region has the DNA TGCGCCGGGCGGCAGGACACGAACACTGAAGCTTTCTTT.

The chain carries TRBV19 and TRBJ1-5; unclear D gene. The CDR3 is 14 residues long. V was trimmed by 5 bases and J by 7 bases, leaving 15 bases between them. Germline V gives CDR1 LNHDA, CDR2 SQIVND (reference sequence). CDR3 loop: CASSSGGWLQPQHF. CDR3 bases: TGTGCCAGTAGTTCAGGAGGTTGGCTACAGCCCCAGCATTTT.

This clone was observed a few times. The chain couples TRBV27 to TRBJ2-1; D is ambiguous. Germline assignment: CDR1 MNHEY and CDR2 SMNVEV (reference sequence). There are 13 residues in the CDR3. Trimming shortened V by 0 bases and J by 9 bases, and 9 bases separated the two germline ends. CDR3 nucleotides: TGTGCCAGCAGTTTATCCCCGCGTTTTGAGCAGTTCTTC. Translated: CASSLSPRFEQFF.

This rearrangement joins TRBV4-1 to TRBJ2-7; 11 positions match TRBD2. J was trimmed by 4 bases and V by 0 bases; bases with no gene match: 5. Germline CDR1 and CDR2: MGHRA and YSYEKL. This CDR3 region has 16 residues. The CDR3 sequence is CASSQELAGGGYEQYF. The CDR3 bases are TGCGCCAGCAGCCAAGAGTTAGCGGGAGGGGGATACGAGCAGTACTTC.

This clone was observed a few times. The V gene is TRBV28, the J gene TRBJ1-5; D not resolved. The CDR3 contains 14 residues. CDR1 MDHEN and CDR2 SYDVKM come from the germline V gene. Trimming took 5 bases from V and 5 from J, leaving 13 bases between them. CDR3 protein: CASSLQTPYQPQHF. In nucleotides, the CDR3 is TGTGCCAGCAGTCTCCAGACACCCTATCAGCCCCAGCATTTT.

This clone has just a few counts. J is TRBJ1-2 and V is TRBV4-2; D is perhaps TRBD1 (5 bases). There are 13 residues in the CDR3. From germline, CDR1 is LGHNA and CDR2 YNFKEQ. The V and J ends lost 6 bases and 4 bases respectively, with 12 bases between them. The CDR3 bases are TGTGCCAGCAGGGGGGGGACGCCCTATGGCTACACCTTC. Translating it yields CASRGGTPYGYTF.

V and J are TRBV5-4 and TRBJ2-1; 9 bases line up with TRBD1. Trimming cost V 4 bases and J 5 bases; bases outside gene matches: 7. The CDR3 has 15 amino acids. Germline V gives CDR1 SGHNT, CDR2 YYREEE (reference sequence). CDR3 in DNA: TGTGCCAGCAGCCCACCGGGACAGGGTCACAATGAGCAGTTCTTC. Residues: CASSPPGQGHNEQFF.

The gene calls are TRBV5-1 and TRBJ2-7; TRBD1 is a possible D gene (5 bases). The CDR3 loop spans 15 amino acids. Germline assignment: CDR1 SGHRS and CDR2 YFSETQ. V was clipped by 0 bases and J by 2 bases, with 12 bases between them. CDR3 loop: CASSLALQGTYEQYF. The CDR3 DNA is TGCGCCAGCAGCTTGGCCCTGCAGGGAACCTACGAGCAGTACTTC.

This clone was recorded a few times. The chain joins TRBV5-1 to TRBJ1-1; the match to TRBD1 covers 11 bases. Per germline, CDR1 SGHRS and CDR2 YFSETQ. The CDR3 is 15 residues long. Unmatched junction bases numbered 5, after V lost 4 bases and J lost 3 bases. CDR3 amino acids: CASSPGQGADTEAFF. The CDR3 region has the DNA TGCGCCAGCAGCCCCGGACAGGGGGCGGACACTGAAGCTTTCTTT.

The chain joins TRBV2 to TRBJ2-1; the match to TRBD1 covers 11 bases. V shed 3 bases, J shed 7 bases, and the junction held 5 bases outside the gene matches. The CDR3 runs to 15 residues. Looked up from germline, CDR1 is SNHLY and CDR2 is FYNNEI. The CDR3 DNA follows: TGTGCCAGCAGTGAGAGGACAGGGGGCTTGAATGAGCAGTTCTTC. It yields the protein CASSERTGGLNEQFF.

V is TRBV6-1 and J is TRBJ2-1; D remains unclear. This CDR3 contains 14 residues. Trimming stripped 6 bases from V and 7 bases from J, with 16 bases between. Per germline, CDR1 MNHNS and CDR2 SASEGT. As DNA, the CDR3 is TGTGCCAGCAGGATATCATTAGTGGTAAATGAGCAGTTCTTC. It is translated as CASRISLVVNEQFF.

This clone was recorded a few times. An end of the junction differs from the germline gene, which may be a read error. The J gene is TRBJ2-1, the V gene TRBV5-1; 8 nucleotides match TRBD2. CDR3 length: 15 amino acids. Looked up from germline, CDR1 is SGHRS and CDR2 is YFSETQ. The chain's CDR3 is CANSLRAGEGNEQFF. The CDR3, as DNA: TGCGCCAACAGCTTGCGAGCGGGAGAGGGGAATGAGCAGTTCTTC.

The rearrangement links TRBV28 to TRBJ1-3; perhaps TRBD1 as D (5 bases). The CDR3 runs to 16 residues. Germline lookup yields CDR1 MDHEN and CDR2 SYDVKM. The germline V and J ends were trimmed by 7 bases and 4 bases, with 20 bases remaining between them. CDR3: CASIHGTDRRGNTIYF. The CDR3 DNA follows: TGTGCCAGCATCCACGGGACTGATAGACGCGGAAACACCATATATTTT. The entire variable domain, with the rest obtained from reference TRBV28 and TRBJ1-3, is as follows: DVKVTQSSRYLVKRTGEKVFLECVQDMDHENMFWYRQDPGLGLRLIYFSYDVKMKEKGDIPEGYSVSREKKERFSLILESASTNQTSMYLCASIHGTDRRGNTIYFGEGSWLTVV.

This clone was seen a few times. The chain has TRBV7-9 and TRBJ2-1, with a possible D match to TRBD1 (5 bases). The ends were cut back, 6 bases at V and 5 bases at J, with 20 bases in the middle. CDR1 SEHNR and CDR2 FQNEAQ come from the germline V gene (reference sequence). The CDR3 runs to 16 residues. This CDR3 is CASSSMTSKGHNEQFF. The CDR3 DNA is TGTGCCAGCAGTTCAATGACTTCTAAGGGGCACAATGAGCAGTTCTTC.

The chain combines TRBV27 with TRBJ2-1, with TRBD2 identical over 12 bases. Unmatched junction bases numbered 12, after V lost 5 bases and J lost 7 bases. The CDR3 runs 17 residues. CDR1 is MNHEY, CDR2 SMNVEV, per germline (reference sequence). CDR3 sequence reads: CASSHRALAGGPNEQFF. The CDR3 DNA reads as TGTGCCAGCAGTCACCGAGCGCTAGCGGGAGGGCCAAATGAGCAGTTCTTC.